Sequencing of this TCR beta chain was carried out in a study of cytomegalovirus exposure and HLA in healthy donors. For the study at large: Some 91 million unique TCRs from HLA-typed donors were held in an early release of data.

For this clone: The antigen remains undetermined.

PCR involved 60 Vbeta and 13 Jbeta primers. The repertoire was sequenced with immunoSEQ multiplex PCR; TCRdb's copy has only in-frame clones and lacks some. The repertoire includes 120,000 to 150,000 clones, roughly 83% of them detected once, and about 3% sits in the top ten. Whole-study findings and limits: There were some public TCRs occurring in many donors, but most TCR sequences were rare. The Asian-associated ancestry cluster reportedly had fewer N-insertions than the approximately 630-donor mean in a later analysis.

The CDR3 is 15 amino acids. V gave up 5 bases and J gave up 4 bases; unmatched junction bases: 9. Germline loops: CDR1 ENHRY, CDR2 SYGVKD. This TCR derives from a female donor in good health and CMV-seronegative. The sequencing sample was made of PBMCs. The V gene is TRBV10-3, the J gene TRBJ2-7; 9 bases map to TRBD1. CDR3 loop: CAISLPGQGVYEQYF. CDR3 sequence (DNA): TGTGCCATCAGTTTACCGGGACAGGGTGTATACGAGCAGTACTTC.